This T cell receptor beta chain was captured by sequencing in a study of T cells in Graves' hyperthyroidism and ophthalmopathy. Study-wide points: Most expanded thyroid clonotypes above 0.001 recurred in blood.

It was considered stable Graves' hyperthyroidism when ophthalmopathy did not progress within 18 months. Those with hyperthyroidism were 18 to 65 years old, newly diagnosed, and ill for under 2 months. About 10 ml fresh peripheral blood yielded the PBMCs. This CDR3 region has 16 residues. V lost 2 bases and J lost 2, with 15 bases in between. From germline, CDR1 is SGHRS and CDR2 YFSETQ. Amplification targeted TCR beta CDR3 regions from RNA transcripts. Initially, a first-round RT-PCR of the TCR CDR3 employed the HTBI primer set. TCRdb itself ran the multiplex PCR reads through MiXCR, one entry per CDR3 protein. The sample consists of roughly 420,000 distinct CDR3 sequences, roughly an eighth of them appearing once. In this sample, this clonotype turned up a few times. The antigen remains undetermined.

The chain is built from TRBV5-1 and TRBJ2-3; D is uncertain. Sequencing was performed on blood. This clonotype originated in a woman under 30 with Graves' hyperthyroidism. DNA of the CDR3: TGCGCCAGCAGCTTAATAATGTTTGGTTCCACAGATACGCAGTATTTT. Its protein is CASSLIMFGSTDTQYF.